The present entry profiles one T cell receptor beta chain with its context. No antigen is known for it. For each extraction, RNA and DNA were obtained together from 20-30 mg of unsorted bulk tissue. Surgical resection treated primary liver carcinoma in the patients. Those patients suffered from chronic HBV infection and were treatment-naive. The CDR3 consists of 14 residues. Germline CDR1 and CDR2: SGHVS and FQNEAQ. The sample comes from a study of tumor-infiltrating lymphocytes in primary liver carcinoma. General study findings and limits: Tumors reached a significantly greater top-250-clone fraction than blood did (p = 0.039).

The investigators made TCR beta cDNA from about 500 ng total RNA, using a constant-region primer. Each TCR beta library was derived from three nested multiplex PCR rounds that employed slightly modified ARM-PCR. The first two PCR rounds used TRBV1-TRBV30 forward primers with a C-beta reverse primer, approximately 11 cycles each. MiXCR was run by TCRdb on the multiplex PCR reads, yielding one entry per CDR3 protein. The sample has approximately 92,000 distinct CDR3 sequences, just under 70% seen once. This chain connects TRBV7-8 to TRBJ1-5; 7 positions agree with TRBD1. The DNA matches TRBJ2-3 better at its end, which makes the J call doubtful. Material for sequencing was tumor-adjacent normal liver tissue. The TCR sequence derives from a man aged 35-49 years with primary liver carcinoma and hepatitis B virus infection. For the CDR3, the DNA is TGTGCCAGCAGCCCCGGACAGGTGGTGCAGCCCCAGTATTTT. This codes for CASSPGQVVQPQYF.